This T cell receptor beta chain was identified during a study of cytomegalovirus exposure and HLA in healthy donors. Study-wide results and caveats: The study designated 150 to 200 TCR beta chains cytomegalovirus-associated. Sequencing probably produced one cluster of sequence variants that were highly shared. An analysis was carried out later, and it reportedly showed fewer N-insertions in an Asian-associated ancestry cluster than the approximately 680-donor mean. Previous analysis showed most TCR beta V segments were productive about 87% or about 30% of the time.

A remark on this clone: As yet, its antigen is unknown.

The CDR3 extends over 18 amino acids. Germline assignment: CDR1 SEHNR and CDR2 FQNEAQ (reference sequence). The V and J ends lost 4 bases and 0 bases respectively, with 20 bases between them. Researchers ran the PCR with 60 Vbeta and 13 Jbeta primers. Some clones are missing from TCRdb's copy, which holds only in-frame ones; the method was immunoSEQ multiplex PCR. Among more than 130,000 clones listed, 80% were seen once. V is TRBV7-9 and J is TRBJ2-3; perhaps TRBD2 as D (6 bases). Sample: PBMCs. The TCR comes from a man aged 30 to 39 in good health and CMV-seronegative. This chain's CDR3 is CASSYGHPVGTSTDTQYF. In nucleotides, the CDR3 is TGTGCCAGCAGCTACGGACACCCAGTTGGGACTAGCACAGATACGCAGTATTTT.